Each of the 31 T cell receptor beta chains below was sequenced from the same sample in a study of blood T cell repertoires in COVID-19. Repertoires were generated with immunoSEQ multiplex PCR, while TCRdb's copy carries only in-frame clones and drops some. Of about 60,000 clones in the sample, about 70% were seen once. Input material: peripheral blood. Receptor source: a man in his forties or fifties with active or convalescent COVID-19.

The V call is TRBV2, the J call TRBJ1-5; D may be TRBD1 (5 bases). V lost 8 bases and J lost 2, with 13 bases in between. The CDR3 consists of 14 residues. Germline V gene lookup returns CDR1 SNHLY and CDR2 FYNNEI. CDR3 coding DNA: TGTGCCAGCTACGGGGGGGGAGGCAATCAGCCCCAGCATTTT. Its protein is CASYGGGGNQPQHF.

The chain has TRBV19 and TRBJ2-6, with 8 bases that match TRBD1. From germline, CDR1 is LNHDA and CDR2 SQIVND (reference sequence). This CDR3 is 17 amino acids long. Losses at the gene ends were 3 bases for V and 0 bases for J; bases not matched to a gene: 4. The CDR3, as DNA: TGTGCCAGTAGTATTAACAGGGGGAGCTCTGGGGCCAACGTCCTGACTTTC. This translates into CASSINRGSSGANVLTF.

The CDR3: CASSYGLAGTDTQYF. The CDR3 bases are TGTGCCAGCAGTTACGGACTAGCAGGCACAGATACGCAGTATTTT. The chain joins TRBV6-5 to TRBJ2-3; 8 bases agree with TRBD2. V shed 2 bases and J 1 base; nucleotides not matched to a gene: 2. CDR1 is MNHEY and CDR2 is SVGAGI in the germline V gene. The CDR3 contains 15 residues.

This chain uses TRBV10-3 with TRBJ1-5, with D perhaps matching TRBD1 (6 bases). This CDR3 spans 15 amino acids. The V end lost 2 bases, the J end lost 7 bases, and 15 bases lay between the germline ends. CDR1 and CDR2 (germline): ENHRY, SYGVKD. The CDR3 DNA reads TGTGCCATCAGTGAGGAGGGGGGGGGCGCGCAGCCCCAGCATTTT. Residues: CAISEEGGGAQPQHF.

This sequence joins TRBV6-5 and TRBJ1-5; D not certain. This CDR3 region has 12 residues. In germline, CDR1 is MNHEY, CDR2 SVGAGI. Trimming stripped 8 bases from V and 5 bases from J, with 10 bases between. The DNA for the CDR3 is TGTGCCAGCGGACTGACTCATCAGCCCCAGCATTTT. Its translation: CASGLTHQPQHF.

V gene TRBV7-6 combines with J gene TRBJ1-3; D is ambiguous. Trimming left V 5 bases short and J 0 bases short, with 14 bases between. Per the germline V gene, CDR1 is SGHVS and CDR2 is FNYEAQ. This CDR3 has 16 amino acids. As DNA, the CDR3 is TGTGCCAGCAGCCCAACTCAGGCCACCTCTGGAAACACCATATATTTT. It yields the protein CASSPTQATSGNTIYF.

This chain links TRBV3-1 (or the pseudogene TRBV3-2) with TRBJ2-3; D gene ambiguous. Trimming shortened V by 6 bases and J by 2 bases, and 9 bases separated the two germline ends. Germline CDR1 is LGHDT and CDR2 is YNNKEL (reference sequence). The CDR3 runs to 13 residues. The CDR3: CASRKPSTDTQYF. CDR3 in DNA: TGTGCCAGCAGAAAGCCTTCCACAGATACGCAGTATTTT.

This clone was seen once. The V and J genes are TRBV19 and TRBJ2-3; D unresolved. The CDR3 is 11 amino acids. V was cut by 4 bases and J by 6 bases, with 5 bases left in between. The germline V gene has CDR1 LNHDA and CDR2 SQIVND (reference sequence). CDR3 region: CASSRADTQYF. CDR3 coding DNA: TGTGCCAGTAGTAGAGCGGATACGCAGTATTTT. The complete variable domain, with remaining parts taken from reference TRBV19 and TRBJ2-3, reads DGGITQSPKYLFRKEGQNVTLSCEQNLNHDAMYWYRQDPGQGLRLIYYSQIVNDFQKGDIAEGYSVSREKKESFPLTVTSAQKNPTAFYLCASSRADTQYFGPGTRLTVL.

The V gene is TRBV6-5, the J gene TRBJ2-7; 12 bases are shared with TRBD2. Germline assignment: CDR1 MNHEY and CDR2 SVGAGI. J was trimmed by 4 bases and V by 4 bases; bases with no gene match: 5. This CDR3 is built from 15 residues. As DNA, the CDR3 is TGTGCCAGCAGTTCAGGACTAGCGGGGAGGTACGAGCAGTACTTC. Protein: CASSSGLAGRYEQYF.

The V and J genes are TRBV3-1 (or the pseudogene TRBV3-2) and TRBJ2-2; 12 bases are shared with TRBD2. Unmatched junction bases numbered 1, after V lost 5 bases and J lost 6 bases. Germline lookup yields CDR1 LGHDT and CDR2 YNNKEL (reference sequence). CDR3 length equals 14 residues. The CDR3 region has the DNA TGTGCCAGCAGCTGGACTAGCGGGGCCGGGGAGCTGTTTTTT. Translated: CASSWTSGAGELFF.

The chain carries TRBV20-1 and TRBJ2-7; D perhaps matches TRBD1 (5 bases). This CDR3 contains 11 residues. V lost 7 bases, J lost 0 bases, and 7 bases lay in between. Germline-derived CDR1 and CDR2 are DFQATT and SNEGSKA (reference sequence). The CDR3 protein is CSVGVSYEQYF. The CDR3 DNA follows: TGCAGTGTAGGGGTCTCCTACGAGCAGTACTTC.

The chain uses TRBV18 and TRBJ2-3; 9 bases map to TRBD1. The junction had 5 bases not matched to a gene; V was cut back by 4 bases and J by 3 bases. Germline lookup yields CDR1 KGHSH and CDR2 LQKENI. There are 15 residues in the CDR3. The CDR3 nucleotides read TGTGCCAGCTCACAGGGACAGGGTACAACAGATACGCAGTATTTT. Its translation is CASSQGQGTTDTQYF.

V gene TRBV3-1 (or the pseudogene TRBV3-2) combines with J gene TRBJ1-2, with a weak D call TRBD1 (5 bases). Germline CDR1 reads LGHDT; CDR2 reads YNNKEL (reference sequence). Trimming cost V 4 bases and J 4 bases, with 13 bases left between them. The CDR3 is 14 amino acids. The CDR3 sequence: CASSRWSGGYGYTF. CDR3 bases: TGTGCCAGCAGCCGATGGTCGGGGGGCTATGGCTACACCTTC.

The chain combines TRBV27 with TRBJ2-7; 8 bases match TRBD1. J was trimmed by 4 bases and V by 6 bases; bases with no gene match: 8. The CDR3 extends over 14 amino acids. Germline CDR1 and CDR2: MNHEY and SMNVEV (reference sequence). The CDR3 loop is CASRMGTGPYEQYF. CDR3 sequence (DNA): TGTGCCAGCAGGATGGGGACAGGTCCTTACGAGCAGTACTTC.

This clone is a singleton in its sample. V gene TRBV5-1 combines with J gene TRBJ1-5, with D unresolved. This CDR3 has 14 amino acids. CDR1 is SGHRS, CDR2 YFSETQ, per germline. V lost 0 bases, J lost 0 bases, and 4 bases lay in between. For the CDR3, the DNA is TGCGCCAGCAGCTTGGACAGTAGCAATCAGCCCCAGCATTTT. Translating gives CASSLDSSNQPQHF. Variable domain in full (rest from reference TRBV5-1 and TRBJ1-5): KAGVTQTPRYLIKTRGQQVTLSCSPISGHRSVSWYQQTPGQGLQFLFEYFSETQRNKGNFPGRFSGRQFSNSRSEMNVSTLELGDSALYLCASSLDSSNQPQHFGDGTRLSIL.

This clone was counted a single time. This chain's CDR3 is CASSLEGGNTEAFF. CDR3 nucleotides: TGTGCCAGCAGTTTAGAAGGGGGGAACACTGAAGCTTTCTTT. The chain couples TRBV6-5 to TRBJ1-1; possibly TRBD1 for D (6 bases). Germline-derived CDR1 and CDR2 are MNHEY and SVGAGI. The CDR3 has 14 residues. Trimming took off 4 bases at V and 1 base at J, with 10 bases between the two ends.

The chain links TRBV5-8 to TRBJ1-4; no firm D call. V lost 4 bases, J lost 8 bases, and 6 bases lay in between. Germline loops: CDR1 SGHTS, CDR2 YDEGEE. This CDR3 has 11 amino acids. In nucleotides, the CDR3 is TGTGCCAGCAGCCGGAGGGAAAAACTGTTTTTT. This gives the protein CASSRREKLFF.

This clone was recorded only once. V and J are TRBV4-1 and TRBJ1-1; no definite D call. Trimming stripped 3 bases from V and 1 base from J, with 15 bases between. Germline CDR1 reads MGHRA; CDR2 reads YSYEKL. The CDR3 has 16 amino acids. The CDR3 is CASSHHLSTGNTEAFF. In DNA, the CDR3 is TGCGCCAGCAGCCATCACTTGAGTACGGGGAACACTGAAGCTTTCTTT.

The rearrangement joins TRBV30 to TRBJ1-4; D gene unclear. The CDR3 consists of 11 residues. Germline CDR1 GTSNPN, CDR2 SVGIG (reference sequence). V lost 2 bases to trimming and J lost 13 bases, with 11 bases between them. The CDR3 nucleotides read TGTGCCTGGAGTCCCGGGGTATCACTGTTTTTT. This encodes CAWSPGVSLFF.

The V and J genes are TRBV15 and TRBJ1-2, with a weak D call TRBD1 (6 bases). V lost 5 bases and J 8 bases, leaving 15 bases between the germline ends. Germline-derived CDR1 and CDR2 are LNHNV and YYDKDF (reference sequence). The CDR3 has 13 residues. CDR3 amino acids: CATSGGIRGGYTF. In DNA form, the CDR3 reads TGTGCCACCAGCGGAGGAATCAGGGGCGGCTACACCTTC.

The rearrangement joins TRBV7-8 to TRBJ1-2, with a possible D match to TRBD1 (6 bases). Germline-derived CDR1 and CDR2 are SGHVS and FQNEAQ. The germline V and J ends were trimmed by 5 bases and 8 bases, with 18 bases remaining between them. The CDR3 spans 14 residues. CDR3 sequence (DNA): TGTGCCAGCAGCCCCGGACAGCCGGTACTGGGCTACACCTTC. Protein sequence: CASSPGQPVLGYTF.

This clone is categorized as medium-sized. The chain uses TRBV6-4 and TRBJ2-2; D is ambiguous. Germline CDR1 and CDR2: MRHNA and SNTAGT. The V and J ends lost 0 bases and 10 bases respectively, with 9 bases between them. This CDR3 region has 13 residues. CDR3 sequence (DNA): TGTGCCAGCAGTGACTCGCGGCGAAAGGAGCTGTTTTTT. This gives the protein CASSDSRRKELFF.

J is TRBJ1-1 and V is TRBV5-1; D is possibly TRBD1 (5 bases). V gave up 0 bases and J gave up 5 bases, with 17 bases separating them. CDR3 length equals 16 residues. Germline V CDR1 and CDR2: SGHRS, YFSETQ. For the CDR3, the DNA is TGCGCCAGCAGCTTGGTCTCTCAGGGTGTGGGTACTGAAGCTTTCTTT. It specifies CASSLVSQGVGTEAFF.

The gene calls are TRBV2 and TRBJ1-1; 7 bases agree with TRBD1. With 6 bases clipped from V and 8 bases from J, the junction kept 6 bases outside the gene matches. Germline CDR1 and CDR2: SNHLY and FYNNEI. The CDR3 spans 12 residues. This CDR3 is CASRRDRLEAFF. In DNA form, the CDR3 reads TGTGCCAGCAGACGGGACAGACTCGAAGCTTTCTTT.

The gene calls are TRBV10-3 and TRBJ1-5, with 9 bases matching TRBD1. V trimming: 11 bases; J trimming: 4 bases; junction bases outside the gene matches: 3. CDR3 length equals 12 residues. Germline V gives CDR1 ENHRY, CDR2 SYGVKD. For the CDR3, the DNA is TGTGCCGTACAGGGGGCTAATCAGCCCCAGCATTTT. Translation gives CAVQGANQPQHF.

The sample holds a few counts of this clone. V and J are TRBV29-1 and TRBJ2-1; no definite D call. There are 13 residues in the CDR3. Trimming took off 4 bases at V and 5 bases at J, with 12 bases between the two ends. Germline CDR1 is SQVTM and CDR2 is ANQGSEA. The CDR3: CSVAGQYDNEQFF. The CDR3 nucleotides read TGCAGCGTTGCAGGCCAGTATGACAATGAGCAGTTCTTC.

This chain joins TRBV5-6 and TRBJ2-3; no clear D. Germline V gene lookup returns CDR1 SGHDT and CDR2 YYEEEE. V lost 4 bases, J lost 2 bases, and 11 bases lay in between. The CDR3 is 14 amino acids. The CDR3 here is CASSPSVHTDTQYF. For the CDR3, the DNA is TGTGCCAGCAGCCCGAGCGTGCACACAGATACGCAGTATTTT. Together with reference TRBV5-6 and TRBJ2-3, the CDR3 gives the full variable domain: DAGVTQSPTHLIKTRGQQVTLRCSPKSGHDTVSWYQQALGQGPQFIFQYYEEEERQRGNFPDRFSGHQFPNYSSELNVNALLLGDSALYLCASSPSVHTDTQYFGPGTRLTVL.

The chain recombines TRBV7-3 with TRBJ2-1; a possible D gene is TRBD2 (5 bases). Deletions cut 5 bases from V and 9 bases from J, with 14 bases between. CDR1 and CDR2 from the germline V gene are SGHTA and FQGTGA. This CDR3 contains 13 residues. For the CDR3, the DNA is TGTGCCAGCAGCCCCCCCGGGAAGCTTGAGCAGTTCTTC. Translated, it gives CASSPPGKLEQFF.

This chain links TRBV28 with TRBJ1-5, with D tentatively TRBD1 (6 bases). Trimming cost V 3 bases and J 6 bases, with 15 bases left between them. CDR3 size: 15 residues. CDR1 MDHEN and CDR2 SYDVKM come from the germline V gene. CDR3 sequence: CASSFRRGRAQPQHF. In DNA, the CDR3 is TGTGCCAGCAGTTTCCGCAGGGGAAGGGCTCAGCCCCAGCATTTT.

The chain links TRBV4-2 to TRBJ1-2; the D is unclear. Per the germline V gene, CDR1 is LGHNA and CDR2 is YNFKEQ. The CDR3 extends over 15 amino acids. V shed 0 bases and J shed 4 bases, with 12 bases lying between them. This CDR3 is CASSQDDGGTYGYTF. The CDR3 nucleotides are TGTGCCAGCAGCCAAGATGACGGAGGTACCTATGGCTACACCTTC.

The chain carries TRBV2 and TRBJ1-2; 9 nucleotides align to TRBD1. The CDR3 sequence is 15 residues long. Germline V lookup: CDR1 SNHLY, CDR2 FYNNEI. Trimming cost V 6 bases and J 2 bases; bases outside gene matches: 7. For the CDR3, the DNA is TGTGCCAGCAGACGAACCGGGACAGGGAACTATGGCTACACCTTC. This encodes CASRRTGTGNYGYTF.